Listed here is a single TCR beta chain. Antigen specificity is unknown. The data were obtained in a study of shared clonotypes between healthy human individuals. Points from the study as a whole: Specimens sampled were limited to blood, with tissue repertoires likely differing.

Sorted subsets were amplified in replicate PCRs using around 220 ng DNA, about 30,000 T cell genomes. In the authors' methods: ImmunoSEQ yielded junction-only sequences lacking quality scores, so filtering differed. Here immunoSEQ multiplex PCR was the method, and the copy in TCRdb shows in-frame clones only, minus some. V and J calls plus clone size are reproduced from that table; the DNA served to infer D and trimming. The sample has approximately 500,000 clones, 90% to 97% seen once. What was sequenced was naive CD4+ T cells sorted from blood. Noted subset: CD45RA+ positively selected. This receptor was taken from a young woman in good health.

The CDR3 region has the DNA TGTACCAGCAGCTTATGGGGGGGGCTCGCAGGGACCCAGTACTTC. Encoded protein: CTSSLWGGLAGTQYF. The rearrangement links TRBV7-2 to TRBJ2-5, with D perhaps TRBD2 (7 bases). V was cut by 2 bases and J by 7 bases, with 17 bases left in between. The CDR3 length is 15 residues. Germline values: CDR1 SGHTA, CDR2 FQGNSA.